This TCR beta chain was identified during a study of blood T cell repertoires in COVID-19. The V and J ends lost 6 bases and 3 bases, in that order; junction bases with no gene match: 7. Germline lookup yields CDR1 MNHEY and CDR2 SVGEGT. The CDR3 contains 14 residues. TCRdb's table, derived via immunoSEQ multiplex PCR, lists solely in-frame clones and lacks some. The sample has some 310,000 clones; around 90% are singletons. Seattle's cohort entered during active infection and was followed longitudinally. This TCR came from a middle-aged woman with COVID-19, enrolled during active disease. The chain carries TRBV6-2 or TRBV6-3 and TRBJ2-7; 8 positions match TRBD1. The sample comprised peripheral blood. CDR3: CASSPRTGNYEQYF. In DNA form, the CDR3 reads TGTGCCAGCAGCCCCAGGACAGGGAACTACGAGCAGTACTTC.